This TCR beta chain came from a study of tumor-infiltrating lymphocytes in oesophageal squamous cell carcinoma. J was trimmed by 5 bases and V by 5 bases; bases with no gene match: 17. Germline V CDR1 and CDR2: LGHDT, YNNKEL (reference sequence). The CDR3 is made up of 17 amino acids. TCRdb called the PCR reads again in MiXCR, with one record for every CDR3 protein. The profile shows approximately 9,500 distinct CDR3 sequences, about three fifths of them singletons. The chain combines TRBV3-1 with TRBJ2-7; 8 bases are shared with TRBD2. The sequence was collected from a male donor with esophageal squamous cell carcinoma. What was sequenced was esophageal tumor tissue. The CDR3 protein is CASSLNAGRASGNEQYF. The CDR3 DNA reads TGTGCCAGCAGCTTAAACGCCGGGAGGGCATCCGGGAACGAGCAGTACTTC.